Listed here is a single T cell receptor (beta chain). This sample is part of a study of T cell responses to AZD1222 COVID-19 vaccine. Data came from immunoSEQ multiplex PCR; TCRdb stores just in-frame clones and leaves some out. Of around 100,000 clones in the sample, roughly 91% were seen once. The CDR3 is 15 amino acids. Between the trimmed V and J ends, which lost 0 bases and 4 bases, there was a span of 12 bases. Germline V gene sequence: CDR1 MGHRA, CDR2 YSYEKL. The receptor was derived from an adult in good health. The source material was peripheral blood, sampled on day 0 of AZD1222 vaccination. J is TRBJ1-1 and V is TRBV4-1; D might be TRBD1 (6 bases). The CDR3 here is CASSQDPGEVTEAFF. In DNA form, the CDR3 reads TGCGCCAGCAGCCAAGACCCAGGGGAAGTCACTGAAGCTTTCTTT.